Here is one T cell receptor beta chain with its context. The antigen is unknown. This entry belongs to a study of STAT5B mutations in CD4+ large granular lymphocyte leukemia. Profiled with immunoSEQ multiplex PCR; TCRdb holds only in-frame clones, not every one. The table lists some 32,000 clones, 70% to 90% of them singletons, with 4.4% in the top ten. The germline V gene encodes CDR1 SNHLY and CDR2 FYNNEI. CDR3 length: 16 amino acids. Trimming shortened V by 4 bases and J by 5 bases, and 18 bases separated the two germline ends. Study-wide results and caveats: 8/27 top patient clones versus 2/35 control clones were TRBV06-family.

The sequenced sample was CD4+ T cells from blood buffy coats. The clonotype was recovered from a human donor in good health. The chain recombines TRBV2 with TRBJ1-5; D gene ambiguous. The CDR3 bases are TGTGCCAGCAGTGGCGTGGTAACAGCGACTTATCAGCCCCAGCATTTT. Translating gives CASSGVVTATYQPQHF.